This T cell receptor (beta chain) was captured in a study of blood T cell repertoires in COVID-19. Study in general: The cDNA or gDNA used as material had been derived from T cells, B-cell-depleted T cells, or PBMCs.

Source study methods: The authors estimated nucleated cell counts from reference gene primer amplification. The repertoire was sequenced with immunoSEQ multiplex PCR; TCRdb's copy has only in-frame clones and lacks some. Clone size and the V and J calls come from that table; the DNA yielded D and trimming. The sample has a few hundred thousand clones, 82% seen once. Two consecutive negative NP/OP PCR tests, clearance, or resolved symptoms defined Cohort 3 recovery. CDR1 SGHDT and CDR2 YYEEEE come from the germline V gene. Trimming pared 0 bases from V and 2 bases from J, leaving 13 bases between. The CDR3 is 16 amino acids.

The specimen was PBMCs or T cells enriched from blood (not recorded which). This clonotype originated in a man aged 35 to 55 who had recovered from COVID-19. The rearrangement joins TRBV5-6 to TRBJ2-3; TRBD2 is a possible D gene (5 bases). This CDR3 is CASSLGYLAPTDTQYF. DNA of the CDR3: TGTGCCAGCAGCTTGGGTTATCTAGCCCCCACAGATACGCAGTATTTT.